This is a list of T cell receptor beta chains from one sample in a study of human T cells and chemical hapten exposure. TCRdb itself ran the 5' RACE reads through MiXCR, one entry per CDR3 protein. The sample has tens of thousands of distinct CDR3 sequences; approximately 15% are singletons. The source is a female donor in good health. The CDR3 runs from the conserved cysteine through the conserved F or W.

TRBJ1-5	14	TRBV28	CASSFQGGYQPQHF
TRBJ1-1	13	TRBV20-1	CSAPMGGALGAFF
TRBJ2-7	14	TRBV5-1	CASSPGSQGVEQYF
TRBJ1-2	12	TRBV6-5	CASSRDRVGYTF
TRBJ1-1	13	TRBV6-5	CASSGPRGTEAFF
TRBJ1-1	13	TRBV6-5	CASRSNRETEAFF
TRBJ2-5	13	TRBV6-2/TRBV6-3	CASSYSLQETQYF
TRBJ1-1	13	TRBV29-1	CSAKQGGDTEAFF
TRBJ1-1	12	TRBV12-3/TRBV12-4	CASSRQHNEAFF
TRBJ1-1	13	TRBV6-2/TRBV6-3	CASSYKGNTEAFF
TRBJ2-3	15	TRBV25-1	CASSDSGGITDTQYF
TRBJ1-5	16	TRBV2	CASSDVARAGNQPQHF
TRBJ2-7	15	TRBV6-2/TRBV6-3	CASSYSSGKTYEQYF
TRBJ2-1	15	TRBV20-1	CSARGPAGGRSEQFF
TRBJ1-1	13	TRBV20-1	CSASEPGGTEAFF
TRBJ2-2	13	TRBV5-1	CASSPPTAGELFF
TRBJ1-4	15	TRBV25-1	CASSGSAATNEKLFF
TRBJ2-3	16	TRBV29-1	CSVEYLRVSSTDTQYF
TRBJ1-2	14	TRBV27	CASSSLTDRSGYTF
TRBJ1-4	13	TRBV20-1	CSAPGTDNEKLFF
TRBJ2-7	14	TRBV29-1	CSVETGVGITGQYF
TRBJ2-3	15	TRBV6-5	CASSLTGLSTDTQYF
TRBJ1-2	14	TRBV14	CASGVNLQGDGYTF
TRBJ1-5	15	TRBV6-5	CASSYKPSLSQPQHF
TRBJ1-1	10	TRBV29-1	CSGANTEAFF
TRBJ1-2	16	TRBV20-1	CSAPRTGDAMGYGYTF
TRBJ1-1	15	TRBV25-1	CASSGGGLGGTEAFF
TRBJ2-3	15	TRBV4-1	CASSQDLATTDTQYF
TRBJ1-6	15	TRBV6-1	CASNANRAENSPLHF
TRBJ1-2	15	TRBV30	CAWSGYRSSNYGYTF
TRBJ2-7	12	TRBV7-6	CASSAGDYEQYF
TRBJ1-1	13	TRBV20-1	CSARGGGETEAFF
TRBJ1-2	12	TRBV19	CASSIGPMAHTF
TRBJ2-1	15	TRBV9	CASSVDYSSYNEQFF
TRBJ2-1	15	TRBV6-2/TRBV6-3	CASSYPGAGEDEQFF
TRBJ1-5	14	TRBV20-1	CSASGAENNQPQHF
TRBJ2-6	14	TRBV5-5	CASSLRQALEVLTF
TRBJ2-5	16	TRBV4-1	CASSYRSGPTPETQYF